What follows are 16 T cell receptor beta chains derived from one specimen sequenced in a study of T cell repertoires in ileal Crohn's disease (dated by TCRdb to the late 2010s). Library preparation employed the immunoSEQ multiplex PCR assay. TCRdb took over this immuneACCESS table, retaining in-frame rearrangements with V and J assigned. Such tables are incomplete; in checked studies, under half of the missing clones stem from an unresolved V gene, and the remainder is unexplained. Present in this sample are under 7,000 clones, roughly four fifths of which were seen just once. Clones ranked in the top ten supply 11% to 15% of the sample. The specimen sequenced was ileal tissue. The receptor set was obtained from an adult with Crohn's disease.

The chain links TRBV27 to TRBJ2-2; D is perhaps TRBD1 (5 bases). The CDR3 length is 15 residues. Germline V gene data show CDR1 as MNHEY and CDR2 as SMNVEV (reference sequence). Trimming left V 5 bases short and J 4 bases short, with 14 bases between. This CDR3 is CASSIQGTFTGELFF. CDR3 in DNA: TGTGCCAGCAGTATCCAGGGTACTTTCACCGGGGAGCTGTTTTTT.

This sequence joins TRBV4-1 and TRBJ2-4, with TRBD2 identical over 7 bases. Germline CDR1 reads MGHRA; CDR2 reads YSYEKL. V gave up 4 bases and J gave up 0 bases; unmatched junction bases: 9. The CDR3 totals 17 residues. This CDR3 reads CASSPSLAGVAKNIQYF. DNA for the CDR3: TGCGCCAGCAGCCCCTCGTTGGCGGGGGTAGCCAAAAACATTCAGTACTTC.

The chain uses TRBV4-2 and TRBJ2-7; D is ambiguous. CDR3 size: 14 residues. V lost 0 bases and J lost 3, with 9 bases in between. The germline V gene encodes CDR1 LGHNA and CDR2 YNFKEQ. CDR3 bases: TGTGCCAGCAGCCAAGACAGTTACGACTACGAGCAGTACTTC. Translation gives CASSQDSYDYEQYF.

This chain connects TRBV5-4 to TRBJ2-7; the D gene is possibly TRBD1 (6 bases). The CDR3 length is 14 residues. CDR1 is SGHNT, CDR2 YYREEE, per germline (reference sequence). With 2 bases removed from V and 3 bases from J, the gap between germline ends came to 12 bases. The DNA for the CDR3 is TGTGCCAGCAGCTTAGGGGGAGAAGACTACGAGCAGTACTTC. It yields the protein CASSLGGEDYEQYF.

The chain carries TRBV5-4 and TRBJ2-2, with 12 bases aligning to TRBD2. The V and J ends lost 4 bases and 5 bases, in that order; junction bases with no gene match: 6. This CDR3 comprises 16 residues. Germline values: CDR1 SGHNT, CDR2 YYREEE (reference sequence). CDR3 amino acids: CASSPLAGGLTGELFF. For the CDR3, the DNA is TGTGCCAGCAGCCCCCTAGCGGGGGGGCTTACCGGGGAGCTGTTTTTT.

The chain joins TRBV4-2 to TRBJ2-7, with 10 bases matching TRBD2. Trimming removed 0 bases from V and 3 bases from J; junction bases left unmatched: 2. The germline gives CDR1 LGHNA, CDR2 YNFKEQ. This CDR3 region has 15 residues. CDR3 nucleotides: TGTGCCAGCAGCCAAGAACTAGCGGGATACTACGAGCAGTACTTC. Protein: CASSQELAGYYEQYF.

CDR3 nucleotide sequence: TGCGCCAGCAGCTTGGAGCCCCAGGGTAAGAACACTGAAGCTTTCTTT. Protein sequence: CASSLEPQGKNTEAFF. The rearrangement links TRBV5-1 to TRBJ1-1; tentatively, D is TRBD1 (5 bases). CDR3 size: 16 residues. Trimming cost V 0 bases and J 1 base, with 13 bases left between them. In germline, CDR1 is SGHRS, CDR2 YFSETQ.

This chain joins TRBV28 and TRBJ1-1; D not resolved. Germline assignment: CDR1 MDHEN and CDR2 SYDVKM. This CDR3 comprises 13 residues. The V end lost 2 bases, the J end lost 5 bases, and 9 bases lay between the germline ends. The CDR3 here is CASSLHLSTEAFF. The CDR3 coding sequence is TGTGCCAGCAGTTTACATCTATCTACTGAAGCTTTCTTT.

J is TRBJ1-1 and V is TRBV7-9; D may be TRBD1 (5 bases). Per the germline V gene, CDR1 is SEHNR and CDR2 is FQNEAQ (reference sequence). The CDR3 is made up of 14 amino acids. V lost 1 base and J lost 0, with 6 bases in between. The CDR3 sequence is CASSLEGMNTEAFF. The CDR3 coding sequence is TGTGCCAGCAGCTTAGAGGGGATGAACACTGAAGCTTTCTTT. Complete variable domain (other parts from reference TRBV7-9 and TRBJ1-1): DTGVSQNPRHKITKRGQNVTFRCDPISEHNRLYWYRQTLGQGPEFLTYFQNEAQLEKSRLLSDRFSAERPKGSFSTLEIQRTEQGDSAMYLCASSLEGMNTEAFFGQGTRLTVV.

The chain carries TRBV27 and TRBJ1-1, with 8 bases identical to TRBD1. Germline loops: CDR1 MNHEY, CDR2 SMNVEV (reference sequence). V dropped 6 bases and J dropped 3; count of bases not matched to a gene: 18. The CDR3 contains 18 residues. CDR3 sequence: CASRIRALTGGLDTEAFF. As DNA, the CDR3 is TGTGCCAGCAGGATACGGGCCCTTACAGGGGGTTTGGACACTGAAGCTTTCTTT.

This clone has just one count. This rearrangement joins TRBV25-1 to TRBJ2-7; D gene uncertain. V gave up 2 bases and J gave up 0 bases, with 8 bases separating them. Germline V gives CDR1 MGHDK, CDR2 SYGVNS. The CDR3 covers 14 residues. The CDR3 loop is CASSETPSSYEQYF. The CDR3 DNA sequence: TGTGCCAGCAGTGAAACCCCGTCCTCCTACGAGCAGTACTTC.

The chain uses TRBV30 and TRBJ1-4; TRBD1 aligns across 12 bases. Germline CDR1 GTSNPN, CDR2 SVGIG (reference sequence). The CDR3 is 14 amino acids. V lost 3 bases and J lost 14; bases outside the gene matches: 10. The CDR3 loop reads CAWSHGTGGAGLFF. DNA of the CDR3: TGTGCCTGGAGCCACGGGACAGGGGGCGCGGGGCTGTTTTTT.

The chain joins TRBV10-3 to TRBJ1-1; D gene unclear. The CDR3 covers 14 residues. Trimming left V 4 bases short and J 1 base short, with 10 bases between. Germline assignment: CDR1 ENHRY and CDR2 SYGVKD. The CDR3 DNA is TGTGCCATCAGTGCGTTGGAGACGAACACTGAAGCTTTCTTT. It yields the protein CAISALETNTEAFF.

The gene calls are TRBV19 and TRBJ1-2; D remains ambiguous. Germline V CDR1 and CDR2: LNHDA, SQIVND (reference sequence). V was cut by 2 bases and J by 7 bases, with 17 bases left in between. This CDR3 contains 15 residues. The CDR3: CASSITRVKVRGYTF. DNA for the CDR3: TGTGCCAGTAGTATAACACGGGTGAAGGTGCGTGGCTACACCTTC.

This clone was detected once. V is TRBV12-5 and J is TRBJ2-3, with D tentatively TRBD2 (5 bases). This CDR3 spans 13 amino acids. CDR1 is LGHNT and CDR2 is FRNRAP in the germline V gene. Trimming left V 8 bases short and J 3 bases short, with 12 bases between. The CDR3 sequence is CASLDGKTDTQYF. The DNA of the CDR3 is TGTGCTAGTCTCGACGGGAAAACAGATACGCAGTATTTT.

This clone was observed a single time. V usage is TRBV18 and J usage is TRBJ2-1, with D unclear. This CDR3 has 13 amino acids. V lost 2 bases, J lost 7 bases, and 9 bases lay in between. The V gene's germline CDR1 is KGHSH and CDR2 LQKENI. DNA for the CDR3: TGTGCCAGCTCACCAGGTGTCGTGAATGAGCAGTTCTTC. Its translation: CASSPGVVNEQFF.